This T cell receptor beta chain was observed in a study of low-dose radiotherapy and immunotherapy resistance in tumors. Study-wide context: A dose of 0.5 Gy per fraction was delivered to Cohort 1 every 2 weeks, for a total of 6.5 Gy.

The germline gives CDR1 SGHNT, CDR2 YYREEE (reference sequence). The CDR3 covers 16 residues. J gave up 5 bases and V 0 bases, and 8 bases lay outside the gene matches. As to time point: after trial treatment. Treatment: LDRT plus nivolumab, ipilimumab, low-dose cyclophosphamide and aspirin (RACIN trial). First-strand cDNA relied on TRAV- and TRBV-specific primers spanning alpha and beta chains. TCR amplification used around 19 PCR cycles, a constant-region primer and a V-primer adapter. TCRdb ran MiXCR on the reads and lists one entry per CDR3 protein. The profile shows approximately 46,000 distinct CDR3 sequences, 25% to 30% of them singletons.

The receptor was isolated from a male donor with prostate cancer. Sequenced material: PBMCs, taken after low-dose radiotherapy plus immunotherapy. The chain recombines TRBV5-4 with TRBJ2-3, with 8 bases that match TRBD2. The CDR3 DNA reads TGTGCCAGCAGCTTGGCCCCTAGCGGGTCGATAGATACGCAGTATTTT. Its translation: CASSLAPSGSIDTQYF.